This TCR beta chain is drawn from a study of quantifying T cell responses using KT2 cells. Study as a whole: RNA was reverse transcribed with TCR alpha and beta constant-region primers. Estimated efficiency of the T4 ligation step was above 9% under optimum conditions.

The sample is PBMC spiked with counted cells of clone KT2. Fixed numbers of PBMC received varying amounts of KT2 cells. The cDNA 3' end received a ligated oligonucleotide with a UMI. First-round PCR used 3 to 4 cycles and beta primers RC1.1 and RC1.2 covering TRBC1 and TRBC2. TCRdb re-analysed the UMI-ligation and nested PCR reads in MiXCR, keeping a single row per CDR3 protein. The sample includes tens of thousands of distinct CDR3 sequences, roughly 12% of them seen just once. Many counts were recorded for this clonotype. Its antigen is not known. V was pared by 1 base and J by 2 bases, with 9 bases of the junction left unmatched. The germline gives CDR1 LGHDT, CDR2 YNNKEL (reference sequence). The CDR3 is made up of 17 amino acids. Overall study findings and caveats: KT2 clone alpha and beta sequence counts scaled linearly with input KT2 cell number.

The clonotype originates from a human donor. Input material: PBMCs spiked with cells of the T cell clone KT2. This chain joins TRBV3-1 and TRBJ2-3; TRBD2 matches 7 bases. CDR3 protein: CASSQASSGTSTDTQYF. The CDR3 bases are TGTGCCAGCAGCCAAGCCTCTAGCGGTACCTCCACAGATACGCAGTATTTT.